This TCR beta chain was sequenced during a study of blood T cells in healthy people across ages. Trimming removed 5 bases from V and 6 bases from J; junction bases left unmatched: 9. The CDR3 consists of 14 residues. Germline CDR1 and CDR2: MNHEY and SMNVEV (reference sequence). The use of a sample-barcoded 5' primer and a J-beta primer mix characterized a second PCR of about 6 to 11 cycles. All samples yielded 3 million or more CDR3-containing paired-end reads. Each CDR3 protein is one row after TCRdb ran MiXCR on the 5' RACE reads. This table holds approximately 800,000 distinct CDR3 sequences, roughly 25% found once. This sample was shared with a second study, whose subject was T cells of mothers and their children. This second study says: Sequencing got over 10 million TCR beta CDR3 reads from each mother and several million from each child. Whether pairs are related or unrelated, thymic selection shapes their TCR recombination output in much the same way.

The TCR was taken from a boy aged 5-17 years in good health. Sequencing input: blood. The J gene is TRBJ1-2, the V gene TRBV27; 7 bases are a match to TRBD1. CDR3 nucleotide sequence: TGTGCCAGCAGTCCCGACAGGGTTCTTGATGGCTACACCTTC. Translated, it gives CASSPDRVLDGYTF.